The 25 T cell receptor beta chains reported below all come from one sample, sequenced in a study of blood T cell repertoires in COVID-19. Only in-frame clones appear in the TCRdb table, and some are missing; sequencing was by immunoSEQ multiplex PCR. Here the sample spans about 150,000 clones, approximately 80% being singletons. Sequenced: peripheral blood. These receptors originate from a woman between 50 and 59 years old with acute or convalescent COVID-19.

The chain has TRBV10-3 and TRBJ1-5, with D perhaps matching TRBD1 (6 bases). The CDR3 length is 16 residues. The germline V and J ends were trimmed by 3 bases and 7 bases, with 19 bases remaining between them. From germline, CDR1 is ENHRY and CDR2 SYGVKD. CDR3 nucleotide sequence: TGTGCCATCAGTGATGGGTTTTCGGGGGGGGCCCAGCCCCAGCATTTT. Its protein product is CAISDGFSGGAQPQHF.

This clone was recorded a few times. The chain is built from TRBV4-3 and TRBJ2-1; D possibly corresponds to TRBD1 (6 bases). The germline V gene has CDR1 LGHNA and CDR2 YSLEER. This CDR3 spans 13 amino acids. V was pared by 8 bases and J by 7 bases, with 15 bases between. CDR3 protein: CASRGAGENEQFF. The CDR3 region has the DNA TGCGCCAGCCGAGGGGCAGGGGAGAATGAGCAGTTCTTC.

Here the CDR3 DNA reads TGTGCCAGCAGCGTGGGGGACAGGAGCTCCTATAATTCACCCCTCCACTTT. This codes for CASSVGDRSSYNSPLHF. The chain recombines TRBV9 with TRBJ1-6; 8 positions agree with TRBD1. The CDR3 spans 17 residues. With 2 bases clipped from V and 0 bases from J, the junction kept 4 bases outside the gene matches. Germline lookup yields CDR1 SGDLS and CDR2 YYNGEE. Complete variable domain (other parts from reference TRBV9 and TRBJ1-6): DSGVTQTPKHLITATGQRVTLRCSPRSGDLSVYWYQQSLDQGLQFLIQYYNGEERAKGNILERFSAQQFPDLHSELNLSSLELGDSALYFCASSVGDRSSYNSPLHFGNGTRLTVT.

V usage is TRBV7-6 and J usage is TRBJ1-1, with D hard to call. Germline CDR1 is SGHVS and CDR2 is FNYEAQ. V was trimmed by 5 bases and J by 1 base, leaving 11 bases between them. This CDR3 spans 14 amino acids. CDR3 bases: TGTGCCAGCAGCCCCCGGTCCTCGAACACTGAAGCTTTCTTT. It encodes CASSPRSSNTEAFF.

A single count supports this clone. The genes are TRBV9 and TRBJ1-6; 8 bases fit TRBD1. The V segment lost 4 bases and the J segment 11 bases; nucleotides outside the gene matches: 11. This CDR3 region has 15 residues. In germline, CDR1 is SGDLS, CDR2 YYNGEE. Written as DNA, the CDR3 is TGTGCCAGCAGCACGACCGGGACAGGTAGTCCACCCCTCCACTTT. Translating it yields CASSTTGTGSPPLHF. Variable domain in full (rest from reference TRBV9 and TRBJ1-6): DSGVTQTPKHLITATGQRVTLRCSPRSGDLSVYWYQQSLDQGLQFLIQYYNGEERAKGNILERFSAQQFPDLHSELNLSSLELGDSALYFCASSTTGTGSPPLHFGNGTRLTVT.

This chain uses TRBV5-6 with TRBJ1-5, with D possibly being TRBD1 (5 bases). This CDR3 is built from 14 residues. Germline V gene lookup returns CDR1 SGHDT and CDR2 YYEEEE. V was clipped by 4 bases and J by 0 bases, with 8 bases between them. The CDR3 bases are TGTGCCAGCAGCCGGACAATTAGCAATCAGCCCCAGCATTTT. This codes for CASSRTISNQPQHF.

This clone came up once. This sequence joins TRBV27 and TRBJ2-3; D might be TRBD2 (7 bases). The CDR3 runs to 17 residues. V shed 5 bases and J shed 5 bases, with 23 bases lying between them. CDR1 is MNHEY, CDR2 SMNVEV, per germline (reference sequence). The CDR3 region is CASSGGASSIGRDTQYF. In DNA form, the CDR3 reads TGTGCCAGCAGTGGGGGGGCGTCGTCAATTGGAAGAGATACGCAGTATTTT.

V is TRBV2 and J is TRBJ1-4; 9 positions match TRBD1. The CDR3 spans 16 residues. Germline trimming cut 6 bases from V and 0 bases from J; bases unmatched to any gene: 5. The germline V gene encodes CDR1 SNHLY and CDR2 FYNNEI. In DNA, the CDR3 is TGTGCCAGCAGATGGACAGGGGATGCAACTAATGAAAAACTGTTTTTT. Its translation is CASRWTGDATNEKLFF.

Only a few counts were recorded for this clone. This chain uses TRBV18 with TRBJ1-3; D not certain. Germline V gene sequence: CDR1 KGHSH, CDR2 LQKENI. The CDR3 covers 15 residues. Trimming took off 0 bases at V and 2 bases at J, with 8 bases between the two ends. The CDR3 reads CASSPPSEAGNTIYF. The CDR3 DNA sequence: TGTGCCAGCTCACCACCCTCAGAAGCTGGAAACACCATATATTTT.

The chain is built from TRBV5-4 and TRBJ1-1, with TRBD1 matching 8 bases. Germline CDR1 SGHNT, CDR2 YYREEE (reference sequence). The ends lost 4 bases at V and 8 bases at J; junction bases unmatched: 13. CDR3 length: 15 residues. This CDR3 reads CASSPSSDREKEAFF. The CDR3 DNA reads as TGTGCCAGCAGCCCCTCCTCGGACAGGGAAAAAGAAGCTTTCTTT.

This clone was detected ten times or more. This rearrangement joins TRBV9 to TRBJ1-1; 7 positions match TRBD1. CDR1 and CDR2 (germline): SGDLS, YYNGEE. This CDR3 contains 17 residues. With 0 bases clipped from V and 3 bases from J, the junction kept 11 bases outside the gene matches. Here the CDR3 reads CASSVESSRGVDTEAFF. The CDR3 coding sequence is TGTGCCAGCAGCGTAGAATCCAGCAGGGGGGTGGACACTGAAGCTTTCTTT.

This clone was seen a single time. The chain carries TRBV20-1 and TRBJ1-5, with unresolved D. Germline assignment: CDR1 DFQATT and CDR2 SNEGSKA (reference sequence). Trimming left V 3 bases short and J 0 bases short, with 9 bases between. The CDR3 has 14 residues. The CDR3: CSASSPYSNQPQHF. As DNA, the CDR3 is TGCAGTGCTAGTTCGCCCTATAGCAATCAGCCCCAGCATTTT.

The rearrangement links TRBV6-5 to TRBJ2-7; TRBD2 might be the D (7 bases). Trimming left V 4 bases short and J 3 bases short, with 13 bases between. This CDR3 has 14 amino acids. Germline V lookup: CDR1 MNHEY, CDR2 SVGAGI. The CDR3: CASSSPGGHYEQYF. CDR3 nucleotide sequence: TGTGCCAGCAGTTCACCGGGGGGCCACTACGAGCAGTACTTC.

This rearrangement joins TRBV7-8 to TRBJ1-6, with 9 bases identical to TRBD1. V gave up 4 bases and J gave up 10 bases; unmatched junction bases: 11. The CDR3 is 16 amino acids. Germline CDR1 is SGHVS and CDR2 is FQNEAQ. CDR3 residues: CASSSRGTGSGSPLHF. The CDR3 DNA sequence: TGTGCCAGCAGCTCCAGGGGGACAGGGTCAGGGTCACCCCTCCACTTT.

V usage is TRBV5-1 and J usage is TRBJ2-5, with D possibly being TRBD2 (6 bases). CDR3 size: 19 residues. Germline V lookup: CDR1 SGHRS, CDR2 YFSETQ. The V end lost 4 bases, the J end lost 0 bases, and 25 bases lay between the germline ends. The CDR3 region is CASSLGLRSSFTNQETQYF. Here the CDR3 DNA reads TGCGCCAGCAGCCTCGGACTACGCTCATCCTTTACCAACCAAGAGACCCAGTACTTC.

The chain links TRBV9 to TRBJ2-2; D is perhaps TRBD1 (5 bases). The length of the CDR3 is 13 residues. Between the trimmed V and J ends, which lost 6 bases and 6 bases, there was a span of 12 bases. Germline V gives CDR1 SGDLS, CDR2 YYNGEE. Written as DNA, the CDR3 is TGTGCCAGCACCTCGACAGTCTCCGGGGAGCTGTTTTTT. Residues: CASTSTVSGELFF.

This sequence joins TRBV11-2 and TRBJ2-1, with D possibly TRBD2 on 7 matching bases. The V gene lost 2 bases and the J gene lost 8 bases, with 19 bases spanning the gap. The germline V gene encodes CDR1 SGHAT and CDR2 FQNNGV. The CDR3 loop spans 16 amino acids. The CDR3 DNA reads TGTGCCAGCAGCTTACGACTAGCCAAGGGGGGCGATGAGCAGTTCTTC. This gives the protein CASSLRLAKGGDEQFF.

The V and J genes are TRBV5-4 and TRBJ2-5; TRBD1 might be the D (7 bases). TRBJ2-7 matches the DNA end more closely, so the J call is doubtful. The CDR3 length is 15 residues. Germline values: CDR1 SGHNT, CDR2 YYREEE (reference sequence). CDR3 in amino acids: CASSAGGTVVYEQYF. CDR3 DNA: TGTGCCAGCAGCGCAGGAGGGACAGTCGTCTACGAGCAGTACTTC.

The V call is TRBV9, the J call TRBJ2-6, with 8 positions matching TRBD2. The trim removed 4 bases at V and 2 bases at J, leaving 14 bases unmatched. Germline CDR1 SGDLS, CDR2 YYNGEE. The CDR3 has 19 residues. For the CDR3, the DNA is TGTGCCAGCAGCCCTCTAGGGGAGCGGGAGTCCGCTGGGGCCAACGTCCTGACTTTC. It codes for CASSPLGERESAGANVLTF.

The chain couples TRBV3-1 (or the pseudogene TRBV3-2) to TRBJ1-5; no reliable D call. The V and J ends lost 0 bases and 0 bases respectively, with 12 bases between them. From germline, CDR1 is LGHDT and CDR2 YNNKEL (reference sequence). The length of the CDR3 is 17 residues. The DNA for the CDR3 is TGTGCCAGCAGCCAAGAGGGGAGGGCAGATAGCAATCAGCCCCAGCATTTT. Amino acids: CASSQEGRADSNQPQHF.

The J gene is TRBJ2-3, the V gene TRBV11-2; the match to TRBD2 covers 9 bases. Trimming at V came to 0 bases and at J to 5 bases, leaving 6 bases not matched to a gene. Looked up from germline, CDR1 is SGHAT and CDR2 is FQNNGV. This CDR3 contains 16 residues. The CDR3 DNA reads as TGTGCCAGCAGCTTAGATCAAGGCGGGGGGGGAGATACGCAGTATTTT. It specifies CASSLDQGGGGDTQYF.

The J gene is TRBJ2-1, the V gene TRBV6-6; perhaps TRBD1 as D (7 bases). V shed 5 bases and J shed 9 bases, with 17 bases lying between them. From germline, CDR1 is MNHNY and CDR2 SVGAGI (reference sequence). The CDR3 runs 14 residues. CDR3 sequence reads: CASSTQGGRIEQFF. The CDR3 DNA reads TGTGCCAGCAGTACCCAGGGGGGAAGGATTGAGCAGTTCTTC.

The CDR3 here is CAWSNGRGGYTF. CDR3 sequence (DNA): TGTGCCTGGAGTAATGGAAGGGGTGGCTACACCTTC. This chain uses TRBV30 with TRBJ1-2; D may be TRBD1 (5 bases). The V gene lost 2 bases and the J gene lost 7 bases, with 11 bases spanning the gap. This CDR3 is built from 12 residues. Germline CDR1 reads GTSNPN; CDR2 reads SVGIG (reference sequence).

V gene TRBV11-1 combines with J gene TRBJ1-1; the D is unclear. V was trimmed by 5 bases and J by 1 base, leaving 8 bases between them. The CDR3 consists of 13 residues. Germline V gives CDR1 SGHAT, CDR2 FQDESV (reference sequence). CDR3 amino acids: CASSRTENTEAFF. CDR3 in DNA: TGTGCCAGCAGCCGTACAGAGAACACTGAAGCTTTCTTT. The variable domain in full, completed from reference TRBV11-1 and TRBJ1-1, reads EAEVAQSPRYKITEKSQAVAFWCDPISGHATLYWYRQILGQGPELLVQFQDESVVDDSQLPKDRFSAERLKGVDSTLKIQPAELGDSAMYLCASSRTENTEAFFGQGTRLTVV.

This chain joins TRBV11-3 and TRBJ2-3, with D tentatively TRBD2 (6 bases). The V end was cut by 0 bases, the J end by 6 bases, with 7 bases between. Germline lookup yields CDR1 SGHNT and CDR2 YENEEA. The CDR3 covers 13 residues. The chain's CDR3 is CASSLDAGDTQYF. The CDR3 nucleotides read TGTGCCAGCAGCTTAGATGCGGGGGATACGCAGTATTTT.